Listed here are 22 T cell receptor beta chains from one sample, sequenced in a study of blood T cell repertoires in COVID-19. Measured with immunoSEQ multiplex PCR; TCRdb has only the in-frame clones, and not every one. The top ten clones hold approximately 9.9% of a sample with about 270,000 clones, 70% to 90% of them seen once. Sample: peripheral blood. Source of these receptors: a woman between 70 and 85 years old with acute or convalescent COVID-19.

This CDR3 reads CASSFRITEYNEQFF. CDR3 DNA: TGTGCCAGCAGCTTCAGGATCACCGAATACAATGAGCAGTTCTTC. The chain is built from TRBV5-4 and TRBJ2-1; unclear D gene. The CDR3 extends over 15 amino acids. Per germline, CDR1 SGHNT and CDR2 YYREEE (reference sequence). V shed 2 bases and J shed 4 bases, with 13 bases lying between them.

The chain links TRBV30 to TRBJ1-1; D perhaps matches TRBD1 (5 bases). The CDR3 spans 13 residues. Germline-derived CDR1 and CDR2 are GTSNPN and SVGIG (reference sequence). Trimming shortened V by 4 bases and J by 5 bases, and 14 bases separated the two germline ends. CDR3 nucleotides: TGTGCCTGGAATAGGATGGGGGGTACTGAAGCTTTCTTT. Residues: CAWNRMGGTEAFF.

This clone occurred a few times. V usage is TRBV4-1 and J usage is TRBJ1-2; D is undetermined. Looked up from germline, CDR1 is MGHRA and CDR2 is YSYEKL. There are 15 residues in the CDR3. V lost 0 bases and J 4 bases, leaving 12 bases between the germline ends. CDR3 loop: CASSQEGVPRYGYTF. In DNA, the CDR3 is TGCGCCAGCAGCCAAGAAGGAGTCCCCCGCTATGGCTACACCTTC.

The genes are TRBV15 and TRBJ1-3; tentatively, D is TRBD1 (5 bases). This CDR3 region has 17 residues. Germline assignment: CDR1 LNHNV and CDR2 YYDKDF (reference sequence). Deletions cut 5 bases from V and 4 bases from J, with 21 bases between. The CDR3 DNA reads TGTGCCACCAGCTTATACCCGGGGACGGCGGGGGGAAACACCATATATTTT. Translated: CATSLYPGTAGGNTIYF.

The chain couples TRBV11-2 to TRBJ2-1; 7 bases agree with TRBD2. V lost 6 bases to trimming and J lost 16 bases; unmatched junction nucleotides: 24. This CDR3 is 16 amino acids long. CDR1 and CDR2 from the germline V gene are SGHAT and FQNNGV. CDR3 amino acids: CASSPGLVTQARKAFF. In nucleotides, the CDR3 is TGTGCCAGCAGTCCCGGACTAGTTACCCAAGCCCGAAAAGCTTTCTTC.

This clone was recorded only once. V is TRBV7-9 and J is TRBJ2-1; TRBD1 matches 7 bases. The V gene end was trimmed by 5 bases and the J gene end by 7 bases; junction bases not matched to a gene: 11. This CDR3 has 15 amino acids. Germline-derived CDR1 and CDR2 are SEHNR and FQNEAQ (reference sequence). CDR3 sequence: CASSQRGTATNEQFF. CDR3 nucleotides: TGTGCCAGCAGCCAGCGAGGGACAGCAACAAATGAGCAGTTCTTC.

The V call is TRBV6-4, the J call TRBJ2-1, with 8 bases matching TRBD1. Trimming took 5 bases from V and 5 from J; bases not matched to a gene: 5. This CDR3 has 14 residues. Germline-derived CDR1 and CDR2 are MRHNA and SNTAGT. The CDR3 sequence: CASSQDRAHNEQFF. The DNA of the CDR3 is TGTGCCAGCAGTCAGGACAGGGCTCACAATGAGCAGTTCTTC.

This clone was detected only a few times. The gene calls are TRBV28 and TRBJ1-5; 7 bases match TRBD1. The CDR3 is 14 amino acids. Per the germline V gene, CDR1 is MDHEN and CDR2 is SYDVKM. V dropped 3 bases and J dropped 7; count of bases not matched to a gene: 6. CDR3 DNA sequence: TGTGCCAGCAGTTTGGGACAGTTCGTGCAGCCCCAGCATTTT. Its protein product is CASSLGQFVQPQHF.

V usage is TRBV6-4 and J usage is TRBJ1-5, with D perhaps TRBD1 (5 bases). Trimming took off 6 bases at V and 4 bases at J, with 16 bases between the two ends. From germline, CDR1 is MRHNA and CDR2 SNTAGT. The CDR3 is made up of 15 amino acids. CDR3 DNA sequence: TGTGCCAGCAGGGTCCCGGGGGGAAGGAATCAGCCCCAGCATTTT. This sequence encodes CASRVPGGRNQPQHF.

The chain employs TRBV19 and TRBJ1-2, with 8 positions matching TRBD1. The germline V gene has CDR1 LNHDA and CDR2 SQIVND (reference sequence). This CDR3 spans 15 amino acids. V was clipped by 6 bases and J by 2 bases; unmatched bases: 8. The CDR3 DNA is TGTGCCAGTAGATCGACAGGGGAAAACAACTATGGCTACACCTTC. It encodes CASRSTGENNYGYTF.

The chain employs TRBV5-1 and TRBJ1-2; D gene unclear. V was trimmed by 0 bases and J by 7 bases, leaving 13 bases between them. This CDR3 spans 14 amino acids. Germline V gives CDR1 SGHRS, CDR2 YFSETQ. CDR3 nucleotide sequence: TGCGCCAGCAGCTTGGGACCCCGGAGGTTTGGCTACACCTTC. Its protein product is CASSLGPRRFGYTF.

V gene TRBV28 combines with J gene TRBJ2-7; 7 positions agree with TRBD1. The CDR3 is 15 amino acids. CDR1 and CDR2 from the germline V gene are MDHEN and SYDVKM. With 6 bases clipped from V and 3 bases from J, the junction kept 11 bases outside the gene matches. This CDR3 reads CASSPSRGQYYEQYF. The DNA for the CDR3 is TGTGCCAGCAGCCCTTCTAGGGGACAGTACTACGAGCAGTACTTC.

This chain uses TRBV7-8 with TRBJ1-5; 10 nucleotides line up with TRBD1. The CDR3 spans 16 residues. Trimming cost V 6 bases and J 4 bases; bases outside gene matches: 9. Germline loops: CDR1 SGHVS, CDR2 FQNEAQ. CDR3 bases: TGTGCCAGCAGTTCGCGACAGGGGGCTGTTAATCAGCCCCAGCATTTT. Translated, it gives CASSSRQGAVNQPQHF. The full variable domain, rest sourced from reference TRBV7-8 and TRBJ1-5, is GAGVSQSPRYKVAKRGQDVALRCDPISGHVSLFWYQQALGQGPEFLTYFQNEAQLDKSGLPSDRFFAERPEGSVSTLKIQRTQQEDSAVYLCASSSRQGAVNQPQHFGDGTRLSIL.

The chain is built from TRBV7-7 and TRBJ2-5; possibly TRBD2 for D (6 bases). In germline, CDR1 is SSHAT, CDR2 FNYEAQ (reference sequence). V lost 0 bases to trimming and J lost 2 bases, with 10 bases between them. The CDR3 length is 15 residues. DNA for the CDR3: TGTGCCAGCAGCTTAGCGGGGGGAAGGCAAGAGACCCAGTACTTC. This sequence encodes CASSLAGGRQETQYF. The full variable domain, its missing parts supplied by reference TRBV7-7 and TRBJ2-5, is GAGVSQSPRYKVTKRGQDVTLRCDPISSHATLYWYQQALGQGPEFLTYFNYEAQPDKSGLPSDRFSAERPEGSISTLTIQRTEQRDSAMYRCASSLAGGRQETQYFGPGTRLLVL.

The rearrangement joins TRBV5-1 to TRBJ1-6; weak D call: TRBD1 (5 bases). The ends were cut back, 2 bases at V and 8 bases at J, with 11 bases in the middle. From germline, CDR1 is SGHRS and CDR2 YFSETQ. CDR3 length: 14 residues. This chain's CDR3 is CASSLDSRYSPLHF. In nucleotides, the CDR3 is TGCGCCAGCAGCTTAGACAGCCGCTATTCACCCCTCCACTTT.

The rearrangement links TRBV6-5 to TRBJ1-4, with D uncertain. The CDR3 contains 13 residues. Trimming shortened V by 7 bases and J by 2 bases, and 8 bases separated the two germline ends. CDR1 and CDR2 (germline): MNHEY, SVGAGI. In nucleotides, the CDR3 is TGTGCCAGCATCGGGGTTACTAATGAAAAACTGTTTTTT. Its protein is CASIGVTNEKLFF.

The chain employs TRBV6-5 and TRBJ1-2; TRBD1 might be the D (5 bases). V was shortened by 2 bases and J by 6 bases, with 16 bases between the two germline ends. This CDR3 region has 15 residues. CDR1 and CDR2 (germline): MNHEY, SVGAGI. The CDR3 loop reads CASSYRTGGGDGYTF. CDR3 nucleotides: TGTGCCAGCAGTTACCGTACTGGTGGGGGGGATGGCTACACCTTC.

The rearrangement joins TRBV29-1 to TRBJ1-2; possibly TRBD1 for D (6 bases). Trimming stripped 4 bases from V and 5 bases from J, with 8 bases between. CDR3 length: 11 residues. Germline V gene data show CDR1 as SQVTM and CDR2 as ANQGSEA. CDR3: CSVGGQYGYTF. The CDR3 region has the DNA TGCAGCGTTGGAGGACAGTATGGCTACACCTTC.

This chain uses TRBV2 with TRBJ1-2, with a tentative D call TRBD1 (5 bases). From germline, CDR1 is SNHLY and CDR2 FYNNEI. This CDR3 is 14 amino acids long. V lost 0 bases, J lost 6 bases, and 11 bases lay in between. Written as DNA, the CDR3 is TGTGCCAGCAGTGAAGCGCTTGGGGGGAATGGCTACACCTTC. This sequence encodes CASSEALGGNGYTF. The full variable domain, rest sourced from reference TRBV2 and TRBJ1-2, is EPEVTQTPSHQVTQMGQEVILRCVPISNHLYFYWYRQILGQKVEFLVSFYNNEISEKSEIFDDQFSVERPDGSNFTLKIRSTKLEDSAMYFCASSEALGGNGYTFGSGTRLTVV.

The CDR3 bases are TGTGCCAGCAGCTCGACTGGCGTTGAGCAGTTCTTC. This encodes CASSSTGVEQFF. The chain combines TRBV11-2 with TRBJ2-1, with D uncertain. Germline values: CDR1 SGHAT, CDR2 FQNNGV. There are 12 residues in the CDR3. The germline V and J ends were trimmed by 4 bases and 9 bases, with 10 bases remaining between them.

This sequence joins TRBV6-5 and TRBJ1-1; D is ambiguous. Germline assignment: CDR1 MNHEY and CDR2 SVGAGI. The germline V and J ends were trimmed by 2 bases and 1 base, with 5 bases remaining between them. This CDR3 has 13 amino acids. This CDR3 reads CASSYGQNTEAFF. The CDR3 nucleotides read TGTGCCAGCAGTTACGGGCAGAACACTGAAGCTTTCTTT.

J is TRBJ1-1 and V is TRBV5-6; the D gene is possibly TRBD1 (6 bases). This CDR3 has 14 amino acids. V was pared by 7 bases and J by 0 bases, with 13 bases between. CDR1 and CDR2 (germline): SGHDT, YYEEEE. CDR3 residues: CASQGKRLNTEAFF. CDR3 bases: TGTGCCAGCCAGGGGAAAAGATTGAACACTGAAGCTTTCTTT.